The rows below give T cell receptor beta chains drawn from one sample of a study of cytomegalovirus exposure and HLA in healthy donors. Profiling relied on immunoSEQ multiplex PCR, and the TCRdb table lists in-frame clones only, not all of them. The sample gives 120,000 or so clones, more than 80% of which show up once; around 8.9% is in the top ten. The sequenced sample was PBMCs. All receptors come from a man aged 25-45 years in good health and CMV-seropositive. Both conserved end residues are part of each CDR3. The order of the fields is D gene, J gene, clone size, V gene, CDR3 DNA, CDR3 protein. The D gene is left open where the match is weak. Some rows mark clone size as missing; the rest say once, few, many or name a class of expanded clone.

TRBD1	TRBJ2-7	-	TRBV29-1	TGCAGCGCGGGATCGGGACAGGCCAATTACGAGCAGTACTTC	CSAGSGQANYEQYF
-	TRBJ2-5	few	TRBV18	TGTGCCAGCTCATCCTCGACTTACCAAGAGACCCAGTACTTC	CASSSSTYQETQYF
TRBD2	TRBJ2-1	-	TRBV10-3	TGTGCCATCAGTTTAGCGGGGGGTCGATACAATGAGCAGTTCTTC	CAISLAGGRYNEQFF
-	TRBJ1-2	-	TRBV2	TGTGCCAGCAGTGAGCGACAAGGCTTCTATGGCTACACCTTC	CASSERQGFYGYTF
TRBD2	TRBJ2-5	-	TRBV5-1	TGCGCCAGCAGCGTACTAGCGGGGGTGGGAGAGACCCAGTACTTC	CASSVLAGVGETQYF
-	TRBJ2-1	-	TRBV7-3	TGTGCCAGCAGGAGAGGGACGGGGGATGAGCAGTTCTTC	CASRRGTGDEQFF
TRBD1	TRBJ1-1	-	TRBV15	TGTGCCACCAGCAGAGTGGGACAGGGAGACACTGAAGCTTTCTTT	CATSRVGQGDTEAFF
-	TRBJ1-6	-	TRBV25-1	TGTGCCAGCAGCCTAGGACAGTTAAATTCACCCCTCCACTTT	CASSLGQLNSPLHF
-	TRBJ2-7	-	TRBV18	TGTGCCAGCTCACCGGTGGGCGAAGACTACGAGCAGTACTTC	CASSPVGEDYEQYF
-	TRBJ2-6	-	TRBV7-9	TGTGCCAGCACCCGACGGTCTGGGAGTTCTGGGGCCAACGTCCTGACTTTC	CASTRRSGSSGANVLTF
TRBD1	TRBJ2-4	-	TRBV28	TGTGCCAGCGTCCGTACAGGGGGCAGGGACATTCAGTACTTC	CASVRTGGRDIQYF
-	TRBJ1-6	-	TRBV21-1	TGTGCCAGCAGCAAAATCCGGGACAGGGGATCCTATAATTCACCCCTCCACTTT	CASSKIRDRGSYNSPLHF
TRBD1	TRBJ1-2	-	TRBV9	TGTGCCAGCAGCGGGGGGGACAGGGGATACTATGGCTACACCTTC	CASSGGDRGYYGYTF
TRBD1	TRBJ2-7	-	TRBV10-3	TGTGCCATCAGTCCGGGACAGGGGACCTACGAGCAGTACTTC	CAISPGQGTYEQYF
TRBD1	TRBJ2-4	-	TRBV10-1	TGCGCCAGCATTTTGACAGGGGCCAAAAACATTCAGTACTTC	CASILTGAKNIQYF
TRBD1	TRBJ1-5	-	TRBV5-5	TGTGCCAGCAGCTTGGAAACAGGGGATGGTCAGCCCCAGCATTTT	CASSLETGDGQPQHF
-	TRBJ2-6	-	TRBV6-5	TGTGCCAGCAGTTACTTCGGAGGTGGGGCCAACGTCCTGACTTTC	CASSYFGGGANVLTF
-	TRBJ2-2	-	TRBV7-3	TGTGCCAGCAGCTTCAGTGGGGGGACCGGGGAGCTGTTTTTT	CASSFSGGTGELFF
-	TRBJ2-2	-	TRBV9	TGCGCCAGCAGCGTAGTAGCGACCGGGGAGCTGTTTTTT	CASSVVATGELFF
TRBD1	TRBJ1-2	-	TRBV29-1	TGCAGCGTTGAAAATGGACAGGGGGCCTACTATGGCTACACCTTC	CSVENGQGAYYGYTF
TRBD1	TRBJ1-2	-	TRBV29-1	TGCAGCGTTTTAGGGGACAGGGGGCGCCATGGCTACACCTTC	CSVLGDRGRHGYTF
TRBD1	TRBJ2-1	-	TRBV6-4	TGTGCCAGCTCCCCCGGGACAGGGCACCACAATGAGCAGTTCTTC	CASSPGTGHHNEQFF
TRBD1	TRBJ1-1	few	TRBV29-1	TGCAGCTCCGATGGGACAGGGCCTTTCTTT	CSSDGTGPFF
TRBD1	TRBJ1-2	-	TRBV2	TGTGCCAGCAGTGAGCGGGCAGGGGGCTATTTGGCTAACTATGGCTACACCTTC	CASSERAGGYLANYGYTF
TRBD1	TRBJ1-5	-	TRBV4-1	TGCGCCAGCAGCCAGTCACGGGACAGGGTTAATCAGCCCCAGCATTTT	CASSQSRDRVNQPQHF
-	TRBJ2-3	-	TRBV9	TGTGCCAGCAGCGTAGTACCGGGGGAAACAGATACGCAGTATTTT	CASSVVPGETDTQYF
-	TRBJ2-5	-	TRBV2	TGTGCCAGCAGTACCCGGACAGTGACGGAGACCCAGTACTTC	CASSTRTVTETQYF
TRBD1	TRBJ1-3	-	TRBV11-3	TGTGCCAGCAGCTTAGGGGACAGGAGAAGGGACACCATATATTTT	CASSLGDRRRDTIYF
TRBD1	TRBJ2-7	few	TRBV5-1	TGCGCCAGCAGCTTTAGGACAGGCTACGAGCAGTACTTC	CASSFRTGYEQYF
TRBD1	TRBJ1-1	once	TRBV7-9	TGTGCCAGCAGTTTGTCTCCGGGACAGGTGAACACTGAAGCTTTCTTT	CASSLSPGQVNTEAFF
TRBD1	TRBJ1-2	-	TRBV27	TGTGCCAGCAGTTTATTGTCCAGGGGGCTCAATGGCTACACCTTC	CASSLLSRGLNGYTF
-	TRBJ1-2	-	TRBV6-5	TGTGCCAGCAGTCAACGTTCGGGAGGCTACACCTTC	CASSQRSGGYTF
TRBD1	TRBJ2-7	-	TRBV27	TGTGCCAGCAGTTTATCGTCAGGGGGACGCTACGAGCAGTACTTC	CASSLSSGGRYEQYF
TRBD1	TRBJ2-7	-	TRBV27	TGTGCCAGCAGTTCGGACAGGGGAGGGCTCTACGAGCAGTACTTC	CASSSDRGGLYEQYF
TRBD1	TRBJ2-1	-	TRBV10-1	TGCGCCAGCAGTGACTGGACAGGGGACTACAATGAGCAGTTCTTC	CASSDWTGDYNEQFF
-	TRBJ2-7	-	TRBV19	TGTGCCAGTAGCAAACAGGGTACCTCCTCCTACGAGCAGTACTTC	CASSKQGTSSYEQYF
-	TRBJ2-5	-	TRBV7-2	TGTGCCAGCAGCGGCCCGGACTTGATGGAGACCCAGTACTTC	CASSGPDLMETQYF
-	TRBJ1-1	-	TRBV7-6	TGTGCCAGCAGCTCGCGGCAGGGCGGCGGCACTGAAGCTTTCTTT	CASSSRQGGGTEAFF
TRBD2	TRBJ2-3	few	TRBV6-4	TGTGCCAGCAGTGATAGCGGGGGGAGTAGCACAGATACGCAGTATTTT	CASSDSGGSSTDTQYF
-	TRBJ1-1	-	TRBV9	TGTGCCAGCAGCCCACACGGGGGGGGCACTGAAGCTTTCTTT	CASSPHGGGTEAFF
-	TRBJ2-7	-	TRBV5-6	TGTGCCTGCGAAGGCAGGTTATCCTACGAGCAGTACTTC	CACEGRLSYEQYF
-	TRBJ1-2	-	TRBV29-1	TGCAGCGTTGGTTCAGGGGCGATATCTAACTATGGCTACACCTTC	CSVGSGAISNYGYTF
-	TRBJ2-1	once	TRBV10-3	TGTGCCATCAGTGAGTCGATGGCGGGCACCTACAATGAGCAGTTCTTC	CAISESMAGTYNEQFF
-	TRBJ2-7	-	TRBV6-1	TGTGCCAGCAGTAATGGACAGCCTTACGAGCAGTACTTC	CASSNGQPYEQYF
TRBD1	TRBJ1-1	-	TRBV4-1	TGCGCCAGCAGCCGGCGACAGGGGAGTACTGAAGCTTTCTTT	CASSRRQGSTEAFF
-	TRBJ1-1	-	TRBV6-1	TGTGCCAGCGTGCCACTTCGGGGTTTCACTGAAGCTTTCTTT	CASVPLRGFTEAFF
TRBD1	TRBJ2-1	-	TRBV27	TGTGCCAGCAGCCTGCAGGGGGTTCACTACAATGAGCAGTTCTTC	CASSLQGVHYNEQFF
TRBD1	TRBJ1-3	-	TRBV7-8	TGTGCCAGCAGCCCTCTCGACAGGGGGGGAAACACCATATATTTT	CASSPLDRGGNTIYF
-	TRBJ1-3	-	TRBV9	TGTGCCAGCAGCGTATCGACGGGGATCATATATTTT	CASSVSTGIIYF
TRBD2	TRBJ2-4	-	TRBV9	TGTGCCAGCAGCGTAGAAGCGGGGGGAAACAGTCAGTACTTC	CASSVEAGGNSQYF
-	TRBJ1-5	-	TRBV18	TGTGCCAGCTCACCGACGGCAGGATCATATCAGCCCCAGCATTTT	CASSPTAGSYQPQHF
-	TRBJ1-6	-	TRBV7-3	TGTGCCAGCAGCTTTGTGCGTAATTCACCCCTCCACTTT	CASSFVRNSPLHF